This TCR beta chain was captured by sequencing in a study of T cell responses to AZD1222 COVID-19 vaccine. Germline lookup yields CDR1 LGHNA and CDR2 YNFKEQ. The CDR3 is made up of 16 amino acids. Germline trimming cut 1 base from V and 2 bases from J; bases unmatched to any gene: 5. Turning to this clone: Its antigen is as yet unknown.

Only in-frame clones appear in the TCRdb table, and some are missing; sequencing was by immunoSEQ multiplex PCR. Of 85,000 to 90,000 clones in the sample, roughly 90% were seen once. Study-level findings and limits: The number of AZD1222 recipients seropositive at baseline was only five to seven.

The genes are TRBV4-2 and TRBJ1-5; 7 nucleotides line up with TRBD1. This specimen was peripheral blood, taken 28 days after the second AZD1222 dose. The receptor comes from an adult who received the AZD1222 COVID-19 vaccine. The CDR3 DNA reads as TGTGCCAGCAGCCAAGGGACAGGAGCTGGCAATCAGCCCCAGCATTTT. It is translated as CASSQGTGAGNQPQHF.